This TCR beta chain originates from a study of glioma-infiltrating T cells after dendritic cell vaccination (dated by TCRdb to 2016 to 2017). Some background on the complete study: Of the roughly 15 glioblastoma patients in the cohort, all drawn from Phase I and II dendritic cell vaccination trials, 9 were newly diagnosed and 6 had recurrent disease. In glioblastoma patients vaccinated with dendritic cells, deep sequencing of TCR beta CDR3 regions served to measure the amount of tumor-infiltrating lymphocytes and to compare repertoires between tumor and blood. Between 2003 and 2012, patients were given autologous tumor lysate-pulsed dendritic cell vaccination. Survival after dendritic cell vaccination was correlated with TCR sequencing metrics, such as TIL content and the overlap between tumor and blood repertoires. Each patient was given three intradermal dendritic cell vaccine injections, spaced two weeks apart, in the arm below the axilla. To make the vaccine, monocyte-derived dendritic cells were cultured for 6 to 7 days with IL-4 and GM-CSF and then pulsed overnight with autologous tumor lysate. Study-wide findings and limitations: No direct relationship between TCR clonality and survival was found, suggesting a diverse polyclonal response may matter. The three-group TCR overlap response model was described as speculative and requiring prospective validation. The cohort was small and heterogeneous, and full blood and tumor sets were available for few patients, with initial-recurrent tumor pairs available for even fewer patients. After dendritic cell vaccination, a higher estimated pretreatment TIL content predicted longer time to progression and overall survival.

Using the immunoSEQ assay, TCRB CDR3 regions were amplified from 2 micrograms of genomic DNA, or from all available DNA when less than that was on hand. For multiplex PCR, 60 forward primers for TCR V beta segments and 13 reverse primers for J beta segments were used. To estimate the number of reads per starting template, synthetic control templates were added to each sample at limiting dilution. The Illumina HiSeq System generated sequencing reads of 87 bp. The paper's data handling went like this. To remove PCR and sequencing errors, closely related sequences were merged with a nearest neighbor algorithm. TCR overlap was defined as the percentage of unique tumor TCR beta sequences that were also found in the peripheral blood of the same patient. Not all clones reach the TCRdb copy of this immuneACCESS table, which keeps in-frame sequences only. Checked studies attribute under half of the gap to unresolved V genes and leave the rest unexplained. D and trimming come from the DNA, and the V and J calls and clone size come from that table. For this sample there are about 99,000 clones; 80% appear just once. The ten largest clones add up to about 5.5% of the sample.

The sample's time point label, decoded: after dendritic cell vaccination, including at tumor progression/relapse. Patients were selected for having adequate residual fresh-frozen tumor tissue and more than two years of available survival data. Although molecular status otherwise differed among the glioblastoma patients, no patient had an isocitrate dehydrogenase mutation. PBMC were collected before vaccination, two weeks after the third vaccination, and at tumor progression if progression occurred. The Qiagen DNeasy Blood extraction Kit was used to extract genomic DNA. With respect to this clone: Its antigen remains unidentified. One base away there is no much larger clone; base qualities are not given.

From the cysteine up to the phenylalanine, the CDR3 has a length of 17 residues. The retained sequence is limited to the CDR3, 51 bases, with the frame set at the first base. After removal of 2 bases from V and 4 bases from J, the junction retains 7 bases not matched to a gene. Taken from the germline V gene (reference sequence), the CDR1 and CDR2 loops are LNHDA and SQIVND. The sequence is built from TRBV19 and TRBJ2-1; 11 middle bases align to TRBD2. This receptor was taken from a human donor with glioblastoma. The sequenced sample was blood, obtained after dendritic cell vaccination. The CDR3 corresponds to CASSIRTSGRSYNEQFF. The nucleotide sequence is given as TGTGCCAGTAGTATACGAACTAGCGGGAGATCATACAATGAGCAGTTCTTC. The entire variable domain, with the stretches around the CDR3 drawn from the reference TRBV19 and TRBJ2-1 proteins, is DGGITQSPKYLFRKEGQNVTLSCEQNLNHDAMYWYRQDPGQGLRLIYYSQIVNDFQKGDIAEGYSVSREKKESFPLTVTSAQKNPTAFYLCASSIRTSGRSYNEQFFGPGTRLTVL.